Listed here are 20 T cell receptor beta chains from one sample, sequenced in a study of beta chain features in type 1 diabetes. cDNA synthesis used the whole RNA isolate, giving expressed TCRB sequences. Sequenced by immunoSEQ multiplex PCR; TCRdb stores in-frame clones only, minus some. The repertoire holds 300,000 to 450,000 clones, with approximately 12% as singletons. Sequenced material: naive CD4+ T cells from blood. Every receptor here comes from a young man in good health.

The chain's CDR3 is CSVARGGLNEQYF. CDR3 sequence (DNA): TGCAGCGTAGCCCGGGGAGGGCTCAACGAGCAGTACTTC. The chain links TRBV29-1 to TRBJ2-7, with 7 bases matching TRBD2. V lost 6 bases and J lost 5; bases outside the gene matches: 10. The CDR3 runs to 13 residues. Germline lookup yields CDR1 SQVTM and CDR2 ANQGSEA.

The chain recombines TRBV6-5 with TRBJ2-7; a weak D match, TRBD1 (7 bases). The CDR3 spans 15 residues. Germline V gene data show CDR1 as MNHEY and CDR2 as SVGAGI. With 6 bases removed from V and 3 bases from J, the gap between germline ends came to 18 bases. CDR3 nucleotide sequence: TGTGCCAGCAGATCCTTCCCAGGGGGGCTCTACGAGCAGTACTTC. Protein: CASRSFPGGLYEQYF.

This clone appeared a few times. The chain recombines TRBV30 with TRBJ1-5; D might be TRBD1 (5 bases). The germline V and J ends were trimmed by 3 bases and 7 bases, with 13 bases remaining between them. From germline, CDR1 is GTSNPN and CDR2 SVGIG (reference sequence). The CDR3 is 13 residues long. CDR3 amino acids: CAWRASGWQPQHF. DNA for the CDR3: TGTGCCTGGAGGGCTTCAGGGTGGCAGCCCCAGCATTTT.

This chain connects TRBV6-6 to TRBJ2-3; 7 bases align to TRBD2. This CDR3 has 15 residues. Germline lookup yields CDR1 MNHNY and CDR2 SVGAGI (reference sequence). Unmatched junction bases numbered 5, after V lost 5 bases and J lost 0 bases. CDR3 in DNA: TGTGCCAGCAGTCCCAGTAGCGGGAGCACAGATACGCAGTATTTT. It yields the protein CASSPSSGSTDTQYF.

This clone was detected a few times. The rearrangement links TRBV18 to TRBJ1-5; TRBD1 agrees at 11 bases. V was clipped by 6 bases and J by 5 bases; unmatched bases: 6. This CDR3 is 15 amino acids long. CDR1 and CDR2 from the germline V gene are KGHSH and LQKENI. CDR3 loop: CASSMDRGLDQPQHF. CDR3 coding DNA: TGTGCCAGCTCGATGGACAGGGGGCTAGATCAGCCCCAGCATTTT.

In this sample, this clone turned up once. The genes are TRBV7-3 and TRBJ2-7; 9 nucleotides align to TRBD1. CDR3 length: 14 residues. CDR1 is SGHTA and CDR2 is FQGTGA in the germline V gene. Trimming cost V 3 bases and J 4 bases; bases outside gene matches: 4. For the CDR3, the DNA is TGTGCCAGCAGCTTTACCGGGACAGGGTACGAGCAGTACTTC. It encodes CASSFTGTGYEQYF. Variable domain in full (rest from reference TRBV7-3 and TRBJ2-7): GAGVSQTPSNKVTEKGKYVELRCDPISGHTALYWYRQSLGQGPEFLIYFQGTGAADDSGLPNDRFFAVRPEGSVSTLKIQRTERGDSAVYLCASSFTGTGYEQYFGPGTRLTVT.

This chain uses TRBV5-4 with TRBJ1-2, with no clear D. Germline CDR1 and CDR2: SGHNT and YYREEE (reference sequence). The CDR3 consists of 15 residues. V lost 4 bases, J lost 4 bases, and 17 bases lay in between. Here the CDR3 DNA reads TGTGCCAGCAGCCCGGAGGTGCCCGTGACCTATGGCTACACCTTC. Translated: CASSPEVPVTYGYTF.

This clone was seen only once. This chain links TRBV18 with TRBJ1-2; D is ambiguous. The CDR3 spans 13 residues. Germline V CDR1 and CDR2: KGHSH, LQKENI. Deletions cut 6 bases from V and 2 bases from J, with 10 bases between. The CDR3 DNA reads as TGTGCCAGCTCGGAAGACGGGAACTATGGCTACACCTTC. Protein: CASSEDGNYGYTF.

This clone was picked up a small number of times. The genes are TRBV29-1 and TRBJ1-1; TRBD1 is a possible D gene (6 bases). This CDR3 comprises 13 residues. V lost 5 bases and J 10 bases, leaving 20 bases between the germline ends. The germline CDR1 and CDR2 sequences are SQVTM and ANQGSEA. The CDR3 region has the DNA TGCAGCGTTTTGGACAGACAATCATCACGAGCTTTCTTT. It yields the protein CSVLDRQSSRAFF.

This clone was detected only a few times. CDR3 loop: CAWSPGDSSGQPQHF. In DNA, the CDR3 is TGTGCCTGGAGTCCAGGGGACAGCAGCGGTCAGCCCCAGCATTTT. This chain uses TRBV30 with TRBJ1-5; TRBD1 matches at 7 bases. Germline values: CDR1 GTSNPN, CDR2 SVGIG (reference sequence). J lost 6 bases, V lost 2 bases, and 10 bases had no gene match. This CDR3 spans 15 amino acids.

This clone was counted only a few times. V and J are TRBV2 and TRBJ1-5, with 7 bases that match TRBD1. CDR1 is SNHLY, CDR2 FYNNEI, per germline. V lost 5 bases, J lost 7 bases, and 2 bases stayed unmatched. CDR3 length: 12 amino acids. CDR3 region: CASSTGEQPQHF. The DNA of the CDR3 is TGTGCCAGCAGTACAGGGGAACAGCCCCAGCATTTT.

Remarks on this clone: Other DNA sequences from this sample encode an identical CDR3 as well. The chain has TRBV5-4 and TRBJ2-3, with 7 bases that match TRBD2. V shed 3 bases, J shed 0 bases, and the junction held 1 base outside the gene matches. Germline lookup yields CDR1 SGHNT and CDR2 YYREEE (reference sequence). The CDR3 is 14 residues long. The CDR3 here is CASSSSGSTDTQYF. The CDR3 DNA sequence: TGTGCCAGCAGCTCTAGCGGTAGCACAGATACGCAGTATTTT.

In the case of this clone: An end of the junction differs from the germline gene, which may be a read error. V and J are TRBV28 and TRBJ2-1, with TRBD2 identical over 8 bases. Per the germline V gene, CDR1 is MDHEN and CDR2 is SYDVKM. CDR3 length equals 13 residues. This chain's CDR3 is CAGSSGAYNEQFF. CDR3 sequence (DNA): TGTGCCGGCAGTAGCGGGGCCTACAATGAGCAGTTCTTC.

The chain links TRBV15 to TRBJ1-2; no clear D. Germline loops: CDR1 LNHNV, CDR2 YYDKDF (reference sequence). Trimming cost V 2 bases and J 5 bases, with 15 bases left between them. This CDR3 has 15 amino acids. CDR3 residues: CATSRSRSTEYGYTF. The CDR3 nucleotides are TGTGCCACCAGCAGAAGCCGCTCCACAGAGTATGGCTACACCTTC.

The chain is built from TRBV5-6 and TRBJ1-2; a possible D gene is TRBD1 (5 bases). The germline gives CDR1 SGHDT, CDR2 YYEEEE. With 1 base removed from V and 1 base from J, the gap between germline ends came to 11 bases. The CDR3 sequence is 15 residues long. CDR3 amino acids: CASSLFSGNNYGYTF. The CDR3 region has the DNA TGTGCCAGCAGCTTGTTTTCAGGGAATAACTATGGCTACACCTTC.

This clone appeared a few times. This chain joins TRBV6-1 and TRBJ2-3, with 11 bases aligning to TRBD2. The CDR3 consists of 17 residues. Germline V gene lookup returns CDR1 MNHNS and CDR2 SASEGT. Trimming took 3 bases from V and 5 from J; bases not matched to a gene: 10. The CDR3 DNA sequence: TGTGCCAGCAGTGAGTTAGGGGGACTAGCGGCCGGAGATACGCAGTATTTT. Amino acid sequence: CASSELGGLAAGDTQYF.

The chain employs TRBV30 and TRBJ1-5; 8 nucleotides agree with TRBD1. Germline CDR1 reads GTSNPN; CDR2 reads SVGIG (reference sequence). V was clipped by 2 bases and J by 0 bases; unmatched bases: 6. The CDR3 sequence is 16 residues long. The CDR3 nucleotides are TGTGCCTGGAGTTTCAGGGGGCTTTATAGCAATCAGCCCCAGCATTTT. It yields the protein CAWSFRGLYSNQPQHF.

This sequence joins TRBV5-1 and TRBJ2-2; 7 bases line up with TRBD2. Per the germline V gene, CDR1 is SGHRS and CDR2 is YFSETQ. This CDR3 comprises 14 residues. The trim removed 6 bases at V and 3 bases at J, leaving 5 bases unmatched. DNA of the CDR3: TGCGCCAGCATCGGGGGGACCCACACCGGGGAGCTGTTTTTT. Amino acids: CASIGGTHTGELFF.

This clone occurred many times. At the DNA level, this CDR3 is encoded by other sequences in the same sample as well. The chain combines TRBV29-1 with TRBJ1-2; D gene ambiguous. V was cut by 3 bases and J by 7 bases, with 3 bases left in between. Germline V gives CDR1 SQVTM, CDR2 ANQGSEA. The CDR3 has 9 amino acids. CDR3 loop: CSVDGGYTF. The DNA of the CDR3 is TGCAGCGTTGACGGTGGCTACACCTTC.

In this sample, this clone turned up a few times. This chain connects TRBV11-2 to TRBJ2-2; 9 bases are shared with TRBD2. The J segment lost 6 bases and the V segment lost 5 bases, leaving 7 bases of the junction unmatched. The CDR3 is made up of 15 amino acids. CDR1 is SGHAT, CDR2 FQNNGV, per germline. CDR3 coding DNA: TGTGCCAGCAGCCTAAGAGGGACTAGCCCCGGGGAGCTGTTTTTT. This gives the protein CASSLRGTSPGELFF.